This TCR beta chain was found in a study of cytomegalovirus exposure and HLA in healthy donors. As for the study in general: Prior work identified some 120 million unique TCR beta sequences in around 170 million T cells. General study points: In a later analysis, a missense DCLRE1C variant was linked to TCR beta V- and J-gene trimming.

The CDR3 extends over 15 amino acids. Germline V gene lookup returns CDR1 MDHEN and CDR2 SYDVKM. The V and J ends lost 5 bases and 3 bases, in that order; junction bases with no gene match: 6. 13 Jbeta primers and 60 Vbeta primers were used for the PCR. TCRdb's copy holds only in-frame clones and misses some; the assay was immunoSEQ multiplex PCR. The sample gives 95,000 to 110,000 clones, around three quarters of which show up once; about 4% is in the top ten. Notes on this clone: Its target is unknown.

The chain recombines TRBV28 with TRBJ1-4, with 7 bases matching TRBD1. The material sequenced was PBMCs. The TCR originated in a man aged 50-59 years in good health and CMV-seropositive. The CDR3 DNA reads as TGTGCCAGCAGTGGACGACAGGGCTCTAATGAAAAACTGTTTTTT. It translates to CASSGRQGSNEKLFF.